These 16 T cell receptor beta chains share one sample of origin, sequenced in a study of immune evolution from preneoplasia to lung adenocarcinoma. Measured with immunoSEQ multiplex PCR; TCRdb has only the in-frame clones, and not every one. The sample shows about 14,000 clones, roughly 80% of them seen only once. The sequenced sample was FFPE minimally invasive lung adenocarcinoma tissue. Receptors originate from a person aged 55-79 years with lung adenocarcinoma.

The chain recombines TRBV5-6 with TRBJ2-7; no reliable D call. V dropped 0 bases and J dropped 5 bases, with 12 bases sitting between them. The CDR3 consists of 14 residues. Germline CDR1 is SGHDT and CDR2 is YYEEEE. The CDR3, as DNA: TGTGCCAGCAGCTTGGGACACCCACGCCACGAGCAGTACTTC. Protein: CASSLGHPRHEQYF.

This sequence joins TRBV11-2 and TRBJ1-1, with a tentative D call TRBD1 (5 bases). Germline loops: CDR1 SGHAT, CDR2 FQNNGV. The V end lost 5 bases, the J end lost 6 bases, and 13 bases lay between the germline ends. There are 13 residues in the CDR3. The CDR3 sequence: CASSQGSTPEAFF. DNA for the CDR3: TGTGCCAGCAGCCAGGGCAGTACCCCTGAAGCTTTCTTT.

This sequence joins TRBV6-4 and TRBJ2-1, with 11 bases fitting TRBD2. There are 15 residues in the CDR3. The J segment lost 6 bases and the V segment lost 5 bases, leaving 6 bases of the junction unmatched. Germline-derived CDR1 and CDR2 are MRHNA and SNTAGT. This CDR3 reads CASSQLAGEVNEQFF. The CDR3 DNA sequence: TGTGCCAGCAGTCAACTAGCGGGAGAGGTCAATGAGCAGTTCTTC.

The V call is TRBV11-3, the J call TRBJ1-2; weak D call: TRBD1 (6 bases). Per germline, CDR1 SGHNT and CDR2 YENEEA. Trimming took off 3 bases at V and 5 bases at J, with 16 bases between the two ends. The CDR3 sequence is 15 residues long. The chain's CDR3 is CASSFFCGGGYGYTF. CDR3 DNA: TGTGCCAGCAGCTTTTTCTGTGGAGGGGGGTATGGCTACACCTTC.

This clone is classed as medium-sized. The gene calls are TRBV15 and TRBJ1-4; TRBD1 aligns across 9 bases. With V trimmed by 4 bases and J by 6 bases, 3 bases remained unmatched. The CDR3 consists of 14 residues. CDR1 is LNHNV and CDR2 is YYDKDF in the germline V gene (reference sequence). The CDR3, as DNA: TGTGCCACCAGCACCGGGACAGGGTATGAAAAACTGTTTTTT. It is translated as CATSTGTGYEKLFF.

The chain has TRBV6-1 and TRBJ2-1, with D hard to call. Trimming pared 6 bases from V and 10 bases from J, leaving 13 bases between. This CDR3 contains 12 residues. Germline lookup yields CDR1 MNHNS and CDR2 SASEGT. CDR3 region: CASRGIGTEQFF. Here the CDR3 DNA reads TGTGCCAGCAGGGGGATAGGTACCGAGCAGTTCTTC.

The CDR3: CAWRLSLGQGREQYF. The CDR3 DNA follows: TGTGCCTGGCGGCTCTCCCTGGGACAGGGCCGCGAGCAGTACTTC. The J gene is TRBJ2-7, the V gene TRBV30; 9 bases agree with TRBD1. Trimming took 5 bases from V and 6 from J; bases not matched to a gene: 14. The CDR3 totals 15 residues. Germline V gene sequence: CDR1 GTSNPN, CDR2 SVGIG (reference sequence).

The V and J genes are TRBV11-3 and TRBJ2-2; maybe TRBD1 (6 bases). The V end was cut by 2 bases, the J end by 3 bases, with 7 bases between. The CDR3 spans 14 residues. CDR1 is SGHNT and CDR2 is YENEEA in the germline V gene. CDR3 sequence (DNA): TGTGCCAGCAGCTTATCAGGGGACACCGGGGAGCTGTTTTTT. Amino acids: CASSLSGDTGELFF.

This clone was observed once. This rearrangement joins TRBV5-1 to TRBJ2-7; D is ambiguous. Trimming took 4 bases from V and 1 from J, leaving 15 bases between them. Germline lookup yields CDR1 SGHRS and CDR2 YFSETQ. The CDR3 extends over 15 amino acids. CDR3 protein: CASSPGVQVSYEQYF. CDR3 sequence (DNA): TGCGCCAGCAGCCCTGGGGTTCAGGTATCCTACGAGCAGTACTTC.

The rearrangement links TRBV30 to TRBJ1-4; D unresolved. V was pared by 1 base and J by 11 bases, with 20 bases between. This CDR3 is built from 15 residues. CDR1 and CDR2 (germline): GTSNPN, SVGIG (reference sequence). The CDR3 nucleotides read TGTGCCTGGAGTGACCCCCGGCCTTGGAGGGTGAAACTGTTTTTT. Translation: CAWSDPRPWRVKLFF.

The genes are TRBV7-9 and TRBJ1-1; D uncertain. The CDR3 loop spans 14 amino acids. The V and J ends lost 2 bases and 4 bases respectively, with 11 bases between them. CDR1 SEHNR and CDR2 FQNEAQ come from the germline V gene (reference sequence). The CDR3 sequence is CASSLKGWGTEAFF. DNA for the CDR3: TGTGCCAGCAGCTTAAAGGGATGGGGCACTGAAGCTTTCTTT.

The rearrangement links TRBV28 to TRBJ1-5; D may be TRBD1 (6 bases). Trimming stripped 8 bases from V and 4 bases from J, with 15 bases between. CDR1 is MDHEN and CDR2 is SYDVKM in the germline V gene. This CDR3 contains 14 residues. The chain's CDR3 is CASRDTAQNQPQHF. The CDR3 nucleotides read TGTGCCAGCCGGGACACGGCACAGAATCAGCCCCAGCATTTT. Together with reference TRBV28 and TRBJ1-5, the CDR3 gives the full variable domain: DVKVTQSSRYLVKRTGEKVFLECVQDMDHENMFWYRQDPGLGLRLIYFSYDVKMKEKGDIPEGYSVSREKKERFSLILESASTNQTSMYLCASRDTAQNQPQHFGDGTRLSIL.

The table lists this clone with a count of one. V is TRBV18 and J is TRBJ2-2; TRBD1 matches at 9 bases. The CDR3 sequence is 18 residues long. CDR1 is KGHSH, CDR2 LQKENI, per germline. V lost 3 bases and J lost 4; bases outside the gene matches: 12. CDR3 nucleotides: TGTGCCAGCTCACCGCAAAGCTTGGGACAGGGAAGCACCGGGGAGCTGTTTTTT. Translated, it gives CASSPQSLGQGSTGELFF.

The rearrangement uses TRBV2 and TRBJ2-7, with 9 bases lining up with TRBD1. This CDR3 comprises 16 residues. CDR1 and CDR2 (germline): SNHLY, FYNNEI. After removal of 5 bases from V and 3 bases from J, the junction contained 11 bases not matched to a gene. The CDR3 sequence is CASSKDGGQGNYEQYF. The CDR3 bases are TGTGCCAGCAGTAAAGACGGGGGACAGGGCAACTACGAGCAGTACTTC.

The CDR3 sequence is CASNGLAGEEQYF. In nucleotides, the CDR3 is TGTGCTAGTAACGGACTAGCGGGAGAGGAGCAGTACTTC. The rearrangement joins TRBV12-5 to TRBJ2-7; 13 nucleotides match TRBD2. The CDR3 has 13 residues. Germline trimming cut 8 bases from V and 7 bases from J; bases unmatched to any gene: 5. The germline gives CDR1 LGHNT, CDR2 FRNRAP.

V gene TRBV9 combines with J gene TRBJ2-5, with TRBD2 identical over 7 bases. J lost 7 bases, V lost 0 bases, and 3 bases had no gene match. CDR3 length equals 13 residues. The V gene's germline CDR1 is SGDLS and CDR2 YYNGEE. This CDR3 is CASSVEGRGTQYF. CDR3 coding DNA: TGTGCCAGCAGCGTAGAAGGGAGGGGGACCCAGTACTTC.